Shown below are 23 T cell receptor beta chains from a single sample sequenced in a study of T cells after yellow fever vaccination. MiXCR, run by TCRdb on the 5' RACE reads, gives a single entry per CDR3 protein. The profile shows about 320,000 distinct CDR3 sequences, roughly a tenth of them singletons. This material consisted of CD4+ T cells sorted from PBMCs, taken 45 days after the yellow fever booster vaccination. The receptors shown here come from a man between 18 and 35 years old who received the YFV17D yellow fever vaccine.

The rearrangement links TRBV3-1 to TRBJ2-5; 10 bases match TRBD2. The V segment lost 0 bases and the J segment 3 bases; nucleotides outside the gene matches: 16. Looked up from germline, CDR1 is LGHDT and CDR2 is YNNKEL (reference sequence). The CDR3 sequence is 20 residues long. This CDR3 reads CASSQDLWLAGETMKETQYF. The CDR3 coding sequence is TGTGCCAGCAGCCAAGATTTGTGGCTAGCGGGGGAAACCATGAAAGAGACCCAGTACTTC.

This clonotype was seen just once. The chain employs TRBV5-1 and TRBJ1-6; D gene uncertain. Germline V gene lookup returns CDR1 SGHRS and CDR2 YFSETQ. The CDR3 has 15 residues. V was pared by 4 bases and J by 0 bases, with 8 bases between. This chain's CDR3 is CASSVQHSYNSPLHF. CDR3 sequence (DNA): TGCGCCAGCAGCGTACAACACTCCTATAATTCACCCCTCCACTTT.

This chain uses TRBV6-2 or TRBV6-3 with TRBJ2-5; 7 nucleotides line up with TRBD2. J was trimmed by 1 base and V by 3 bases; bases with no gene match: 5. The CDR3 loop spans 15 amino acids. Germline V gene lookup returns CDR1 MNHEY and CDR2 SVGEGT. The CDR3: CASSYRASGQETQYF. As DNA, the CDR3 is TGTGCCAGCAGTTATCGGGCTAGCGGCCAAGAGACCCAGTACTTC.

The rearrangement uses TRBV20-1 and TRBJ2-1; 8 nucleotides agree with TRBD2. CDR3 length: 16 residues. Unmatched junction bases numbered 10, after V lost 3 bases and J lost 3 bases. Germline values: CDR1 DFQATT, CDR2 SNEGSKA (reference sequence). CDR3 loop: CSASLRTSPLYNEQFF. As DNA, the CDR3 is TGCAGTGCTAGCCTTCGGACTAGCCCACTCTACAATGAGCAGTTCTTC.

V gene TRBV20-1 combines with J gene TRBJ2-7; maybe TRBD1 (5 bases). The V end was cut by 6 bases, the J end by 5 bases, with 17 bases between. Germline V gives CDR1 DFQATT, CDR2 SNEGSKA (reference sequence). This CDR3 contains 13 residues. The CDR3 DNA reads TGCAGTGCGGACCCCCTGGACAAGGACGAGCAGTACTTC. Translating it yields CSADPLDKDEQYF.

This clonotype was recorded at least ten times. This chain joins TRBV20-1 and TRBJ2-1; D not certain. The CDR3 has 13 residues. Between the trimmed V and J ends, which lost 2 bases and 8 bases, there was a span of 13 bases. The germline CDR1 and CDR2 sequences are DFQATT and SNEGSKA (reference sequence). The CDR3 DNA is TGCAGTGCTAGAAAGTCGGCTACCGATGAGCAGTTCTTC. This translates into CSARKSATDEQFF.

The chain recombines TRBV6-5 with TRBJ1-1; D perhaps matches TRBD1 (5 bases). CDR1 MNHEY and CDR2 SVGAGI come from the germline V gene. V was trimmed by 3 bases and J by 5 bases, leaving 22 bases between them. CDR3 length equals 17 residues. The CDR3, as DNA: TGTGCCAGCAGTTATTTCTTTAATCCAGGGCCCGGGACTGAAGCTTTCTTT. This gives the protein CASSYFFNPGPGTEAFF.

This clonotype came up a few times. The CDR3 sequence: CASSPTGGQSGETQYF. CDR3 bases: TGTGCCAGCAGCCCCACCGGGGGACAATCCGGTGAGACCCAGTACTTC. The chain links TRBV11-2 to TRBJ2-5; D might be TRBD1 or TRBD2, each matching 6 bases. Germline V gives CDR1 SGHAT, CDR2 FQNNGV. The V end was cut by 5 bases, the J end by 5 bases, with 21 bases between. This CDR3 spans 16 amino acids.

The chain has TRBV18 and TRBJ2-1; D is uncertain. This CDR3 comprises 13 residues. V lost 0 bases, J lost 9 bases, and 9 bases lay in between. Germline V gives CDR1 KGHSH, CDR2 LQKENI. CDR3 coding DNA: TGTGCCAGCTCACCACCGACTCGCAGTGAGCAGTTCTTC. This sequence encodes CASSPPTRSEQFF.

The J gene is TRBJ1-2, the V gene TRBV19, with D perhaps TRBD1 (6 bases). V was cut by 10 bases and J by 3 bases, with 21 bases left in between. The CDR3 contains 15 residues. Germline V gene lookup returns CDR1 LNHDA and CDR2 SQIVND (reference sequence). This chain's CDR3 is CAKVGEGVLDYGYTF. CDR3 in DNA: TGTGCCAAAGTAGGAGAGGGGGTTCTGGACTATGGCTACACCTTC.

The chain recombines TRBV6-6 with TRBJ1-4; a possible D gene is TRBD1 (6 bases). Germline V gene data show CDR1 as MNHNY and CDR2 as SVGAGI (reference sequence). The CDR3 loop spans 16 amino acids. Trimming took off 2 bases at V and 7 bases at J, with 17 bases between the two ends. Here the CDR3 reads CASSYLQGQGPEKLFF. The CDR3, as DNA: TGTGCCAGCAGTTACCTTCAGGGGCAGGGCCCTGAAAAACTGTTTTTT.

This clonotype was counted between two and nine times. The V gene is TRBV3-1, the J gene TRBJ2-3; 7 nucleotides line up with TRBD2. Germline V gene lookup returns CDR1 LGHDT and CDR2 YNNKEL (reference sequence). V gave up 1 base and J gave up 2 bases; unmatched junction bases: 6. The length of the CDR3 is 16 residues. CDR3 in DNA: TGTGCCAGCAGCCAAGGAACTAGCGCTTACACAGATACGCAGTATTTT. This translates into CASSQGTSAYTDTQYF.

This clonotype was seen many times. The rearrangement joins TRBV5-5 to TRBJ1-6, with 7 bases matching TRBD1. Trimming cost V 4 bases and J 6 bases; bases outside gene matches: 4. CDR1 SGHKS and CDR2 YYEKEE come from the germline V gene (reference sequence). The CDR3 runs 14 residues. Here the CDR3 reads CASSIQGFNSPLHF. The CDR3 region has the DNA TGTGCCAGCAGCATACAGGGGTTTAATTCACCCCTCCACTTT.

The CDR3 sequence: CASRRGGTGPYNEQFF. The CDR3 DNA is TGCGCCAGCAGGAGAGGAGGGACAGGGCCTTACAATGAGCAGTTCTTC. The rearrangement links TRBV5-1 to TRBJ2-1, with 9 bases fitting TRBD1. Trimming cost V 5 bases and J 4 bases; bases outside gene matches: 10. The CDR3 has 16 residues. The germline CDR1 and CDR2 sequences are SGHRS and YFSETQ.

The table lists this clonotype with a few counts. No DNA is shown, since the ends of the CDR3 on it are uncertain; the CDR3 is the one TCRdb lists. The chain is built from TRBV7-9 and TRBJ2-2; TRBD2 reflects the table's D call only, with no check against the DNA. Both ends counted, the CDR3 spans 18 residues. Looked up from germline, CDR1 is SEHNR and CDR2 is FQNEAQ (reference sequence). CDR3: CASSSTSGGLITPGSCFF.

CDR3 nucleotide sequence: TGTGCCAGCAGCCAACGACTAGCGGATGATGAGCAGTTCTTC. This translates into CASSQRLADDEQFF. The chain uses TRBV7-9 and TRBJ2-1; 9 bases align to TRBD2. This CDR3 contains 14 residues. Germline V gene data show CDR1 as SEHNR and CDR2 as FQNEAQ (reference sequence). Trimming cost V 5 bases and J 8 bases; bases outside gene matches: 7.

V and J are TRBV7-2 and TRBJ2-5; tentative D call: TRBD1 (6 bases). CDR1 and CDR2 (germline): SGHTA, FQGNSA. Trimming took off 5 bases at V and 7 bases at J, with 14 bases between the two ends. The CDR3 has 13 residues. The CDR3 DNA sequence: TGTGCCAGCAGCACCCGGACAGATGGGACCCAGTACTTC. Translated, it gives CASSTRTDGTQYF.

This clonotype has only a few counts. This rearrangement joins TRBV10-3 to TRBJ2-1; 9 nucleotides agree with TRBD2. CDR1 is ENHRY, CDR2 SYGVKD, per germline. The CDR3 is made up of 16 amino acids. The J segment lost 3 bases and the V segment lost 7 bases, leaving 10 bases of the junction unmatched. The CDR3 loop is CAITWRGGNGYNEQFF. The CDR3 bases are TGTGCCATCACTTGGCGGGGGGGCAACGGCTACAATGAGCAGTTCTTC.

This clonotype was picked up many times. The chain uses TRBV5-1 and TRBJ2-7; TRBD2 might be the D (5 bases). Germline CDR1 SGHRS, CDR2 YFSETQ. CDR3 length: 16 residues. V was clipped by 3 bases and J by 5 bases, with 21 bases between them. In DNA form, the CDR3 reads TGCGCCAGCAGCTCCGGGTTTCGCGGGTGGAGCCACGAGCAGTACTTC. Encoded protein: CASSSGFRGWSHEQYF.

V gene TRBV7-2 combines with J gene TRBJ1-5, with D unresolved. The germline V and J ends were trimmed by 0 bases and 6 bases, with 6 bases remaining between them. CDR3 length equals 13 residues. Germline V gene lookup returns CDR1 SGHTA and CDR2 FQGNSA. The CDR3 sequence is CASSLAGSQPQHF. DNA of the CDR3: TGTGCCAGCAGCTTAGCGGGCAGTCAGCCCCAGCATTTT.

This clonotype was counted ten times or more. This rearrangement joins TRBV4-3 to TRBJ2-5; TRBD1 matches at 9 bases. The CDR3 is made up of 13 amino acids. The germline V gene has CDR1 LGHNA and CDR2 YSLEER. J gave up 5 bases and V 4 bases, and 2 bases lay outside the gene matches. CDR3 loop: CASSRDRVETQYF. The CDR3 nucleotides are TGCGCCAGCAGCCGGGACAGGGTGGAGACCCAGTACTTC.

This clonotype was detected only a few times. The chain couples TRBV5-1 to TRBJ1-1; D unclear. V lost 0 bases and J lost 8, with 17 bases in between. This CDR3 has 15 amino acids. Germline V gene sequence: CDR1 SGHRS, CDR2 YFSETQ. CDR3 sequence (DNA): TGCGCCAGCAGCTTGGCGGGGTCGCCTCCTACAGAAGCTTTCTTT. It translates to CASSLAGSPPTEAFF. Complete variable domain (other parts from reference TRBV5-1 and TRBJ1-1): KAGVTQTPRYLIKTRGQQVTLSCSPISGHRSVSWYQQTPGQGLQFLFEYFSETQRNKGNFPGRFSGRQFSNSRSEMNVSTLELGDSALYLCASSLAGSPPTEAFFGQGTRLTVV.

This chain connects TRBV4-3 to TRBJ1-2, with 7 bases lining up with TRBD1. The CDR3 extends over 15 amino acids. Germline V gives CDR1 LGHNA, CDR2 YSLEER. With V trimmed by 3 bases and J by 8 bases, 12 bases remained unmatched. The CDR3 region is CASSQELTGVLGYTF. The CDR3 DNA follows: TGCGCCAGCAGCCAGGAATTAACAGGGGTCCTCGGCTACACCTTC.